This TCR beta chain originates from a study of read filtering for tumor transcriptome and immune sequencing. Background on the study: Fewer than 10 patients were R-ISS I, some 15 were R-ISS II, 6 or 7 were R-ISS III.

There are 14 residues in the CDR3. In germline, CDR1 is SGHTA, CDR2 FQGNSA. Molecular barcoded adaptors covering alpha/delta and beta/gamma chains were used on approximately 440 ng RNA. In TCRdb, the reads were re-called with MiXCR into one record per CDR3 protein. The data show about 40,000 distinct CDR3 sequences, 12% seen once. A note on this clonotype: At one end the junction does not follow the germline gene, possibly because of a read error.

Every patient had bone marrow sampled while the disease was active. The rearrangement joins TRBV7-2 to TRBJ2-5; no definite D call. This TCR was sampled from a donor at least 40 years old with multiple myeloma. The sample taken for sequencing was a population of CD138-negative cells sorted from bone marrow. This chain's CDR3 is CVSSLAPIEETQYF. The CDR3, as DNA: TGTGTCAGCAGCTTAGCCCCCATCGAGGAGACCCAGTACTTC.